This T cell receptor (beta chain) derives from a study of blood T cells in healthy people across ages. Whole-study results and caveats: Correlation between TCR beta diversity and naive T cell percentage was strong.

With regard to this clonotype: The target antigen is unknown.

For the second PCR, which ran for roughly 6 to 12 cycles, a sample-barcoded 5' primer and a J-beta primer mix were used. TCRdb re-derived calls from the 5' RACE reads in MiXCR, one entry per CDR3 protein. Of about 1.4 million distinct CDR3 sequences listed, roughly 64% are singletons. Germline CDR1 and CDR2: MNHEY and SMNVEV (reference sequence). This CDR3 contains 15 residues. Each sample gave at least 7 million isolated PBMCs. The source is a young man in good health. This chain joins TRBV27 and TRBJ2-7, with a weak D call TRBD2 (7 bases). The end of the DNA is better explained by TRBJ2-5, so the J call may be wrong. The specimen was blood. CDR3 nucleotide sequence: TGTGCCAGCAGTTTATCGGGGGGGCCTCTAGTGACCCAGTACTTC. Translated, it gives CASSLSGGPLVTQYF.